The next 15 T cell receptor beta chains were all read from a single sample in a study of PD-L1 blockade in urothelial cancer listed by TCRdb under 2017. In the paper's terms, the time point label means: pretreatment peripheral blood. The method was the immunoSEQ multiplex PCR assay. TCRdb limited this immuneACCESS table to in-frame rearrangements with V and J called. A share of clones is missing; checked studies link under half to unresolved V genes, and the rest is unexplained. For this sample there are tens of thousands of clones; 84% appear just once. The top ten hold around 2% of the sample. The specimen was PBMCs, collected around atezolizumab (anti-PD-L1) treatment. All receptors come from a man aged 55 to 69 with urothelial cancer.

The rearrangement joins TRBV6-5 to TRBJ2-1; maybe TRBD2 (6 bases). V dropped 4 bases and J dropped 2 bases, with 9 bases sitting between them. Germline V gene lookup returns CDR1 MNHEY and CDR2 SVGAGI. The CDR3 extends over 14 amino acids. CDR3 nucleotides: TGTGCCAGCAGTTTCGGACTAACCTACAATGAGCAGTTCTTC. It codes for CASSFGLTYNEQFF.

This chain connects TRBV4-1 to TRBJ1-2; weak D call: TRBD1 (6 bases). The CDR3 length is 13 residues. Germline V gene data show CDR1 as MGHRA and CDR2 as YSYEKL. Trimming stripped 3 bases from V and 3 bases from J, with 8 bases between. The CDR3 spells CASSHPGDYGYTF. Written as DNA, the CDR3 is TGCGCCAGCAGCCATCCAGGGGACTATGGCTACACCTTC.

A few counts support this clone. The chain employs TRBV30 and TRBJ1-2; no firm D call. Trimming cost V 0 bases and J 2 bases, with 7 bases left between them. This CDR3 is 13 amino acids long. Germline values: CDR1 GTSNPN, CDR2 SVGIG (reference sequence). The CDR3 DNA sequence: TGTGCCTGGAGTGTTGAAGCGAACTATGGCTACACCTTC. Its protein is CAWSVEANYGYTF.

Worth noting for this clone: The junction departs from the called germline gene at one end, perhaps through a read error. The rearrangement links TRBV29-1 to TRBJ2-1; D gene uncertain. CDR3 length: 13 residues. The V gene's germline CDR1 is SQVTM and CDR2 ANQGSEA. DNA of the CDR3: TGCAGCGTGGAAGAGGCGGACTACAATGAGCAGTTCTTC. Translating gives CSVEEADYNEQFF.

This rearrangement joins TRBV6-5 to TRBJ2-7; 7 nucleotides match TRBD2. The ends lost 6 bases at V and 2 bases at J; junction bases unmatched: 10. CDR3 size: 15 residues. Germline-derived CDR1 and CDR2 are MNHEY and SVGAGI. Here the CDR3 reads CASSPARRGTYEQYF. In DNA, the CDR3 is TGTGCCAGCAGCCCAGCCCGGCGGGGGACCTACGAGCAGTACTTC.

This chain joins TRBV27 and TRBJ2-2; 8 bases match TRBD2. This CDR3 region has 15 residues. After removal of 6 bases from V and 11 bases from J, the junction contained 14 bases not matched to a gene. Germline-derived CDR1 and CDR2 are MNHEY and SMNVEV (reference sequence). Here the CDR3 reads CASSLRLAQGGELFF. As DNA, the CDR3 is TGTGCCAGCAGCCTCCGACTAGCGCAAGGCGGAGAGCTGTTTTTT.

This clone has a single count. This chain connects TRBV9 to TRBJ1-4; D gene unclear. Germline CDR1 is SGDLS and CDR2 is YYNGEE. The CDR3 covers 16 residues. V was clipped by 3 bases and J by 4 bases, with 16 bases between them. The DNA of the CDR3 is TGTGCCAGCAGCGCCGGCGACGGGGAAGGTAATGAAAAACTGTTTTTT. Translated, it gives CASSAGDGEGNEKLFF.

The chain has TRBV7-2 and TRBJ2-2; D is ambiguous. The CDR3 has 13 amino acids. Trimming removed 2 bases from V and 3 bases from J, with 4 bases in between. Per the germline V gene, CDR1 is SGHTA and CDR2 is FQGNSA. The CDR3 loop is CASSLLDTGELFF. CDR3 nucleotides: TGTGCCAGCAGCTTACTAGACACCGGGGAGCTGTTTTTT. The full variable domain, with the rest looked up from reference TRBV7-2 and TRBJ2-2, is GAGVSQSPSNKVTEKGKDVELRCDPISGHTALYWYRQSLGQGLEFLIYFQGNSAPDKSGLPSDRFSAERTGGSVSTLTIQRTQQEDSAVYLCASSLLDTGELFFGEGSRLTVL.

The chain is built from TRBV30 and TRBJ1-1; D gene unclear. The V end lost 2 bases, the J end lost 0 bases, and 7 bases lay between the germline ends. This CDR3 region has 13 residues. Germline lookup yields CDR1 GTSNPN and CDR2 SVGIG (reference sequence). CDR3: CAWSRKLNTEAFF. The CDR3 DNA reads as TGTGCCTGGAGTCGAAAGCTGAACACTGAAGCTTTCTTT.

This rearrangement joins TRBV6-4 to TRBJ2-7; the match to TRBD1 covers 8 bases. J lost 2 bases, V lost 6 bases, and 12 bases had no gene match. The CDR3 consists of 16 residues. Germline assignment: CDR1 MRHNA and CDR2 SNTAGT. This chain's CDR3 is CASSPVPGTGPYEQYF. The CDR3 DNA sequence: TGTGCCAGCAGCCCAGTCCCCGGGACAGGTCCCTACGAGCAGTACTTC.

The rearrangement joins TRBV7-2 to TRBJ1-5; 8 bases line up with TRBD1. The CDR3 is made up of 15 amino acids. V gave up 5 bases and J gave up 6 bases; unmatched junction bases: 9. Germline V gene sequence: CDR1 SGHTA, CDR2 FQGNSA. CDR3 coding DNA: TGTGCCAGCAGCATAGGACAGGGCGTCCGTCAGCCCCAGCATTTT. Its translation: CASSIGQGVRQPQHF.

The chain's CDR3 is CASSSTDSYEQYF. In nucleotides, the CDR3 is TGTGCCAGCAGTTCCACGGACAGCTACGAGCAGTACTTC. The chain uses TRBV6-5 and TRBJ2-7; perhaps TRBD1 as D (6 bases). Germline V gene data show CDR1 as MNHEY and CDR2 as SVGAGI. The CDR3 contains 13 residues. V lost 4 bases to trimming and J lost 3 bases, with 10 bases between them.

J is TRBJ1-1 and V is TRBV19, with unresolved D. The CDR3 is made up of 11 amino acids. Germline lookup yields CDR1 LNHDA and CDR2 SQIVND (reference sequence). The ends were cut back, 3 bases at V and 5 bases at J, with 4 bases in the middle. The CDR3 coding sequence is TGTGCCAGTAGTATGCGGACTGAAGCTTTCTTT. It codes for CASSMRTEAFF.

The rearrangement uses TRBV5-4 and TRBJ2-3; tentatively, D is TRBD1 (6 bases). The V gene lost 1 base and the J gene lost 4 bases, with 13 bases spanning the gap. Germline CDR1 SGHNT, CDR2 YYREEE (reference sequence). CDR3 length: 15 residues. The CDR3 region is CASSLRGAGADTQYF. As DNA, the CDR3 is TGTGCCAGCAGCTTGAGAGGAGCAGGGGCAGATACGCAGTATTTT. Full variable domain (rest looked up from reference TRBV5-4 and TRBJ2-3): ETGVTQSPTHLIKTRGQQVTLRCSSQSGHNTVSWYQQALGQGPQFIFQYYREEENGRGNFPPRFSGLQFPNYSSELNVNALELDDSALYLCASSLRGAGADTQYFGPGTRLTVL.

The chain is built from TRBV9 and TRBJ2-1; 12 bases fit TRBD2. Germline-derived CDR1 and CDR2 are SGDLS and YYNGEE. This CDR3 region has 17 residues. The V segment lost 4 bases and the J segment 2 bases; nucleotides outside the gene matches: 7. CDR3: CASSIATSGGTYNEQFF. The CDR3 DNA is TGTGCCAGCAGCATCGCTACTAGCGGGGGGACCTACAATGAGCAGTTCTTC.